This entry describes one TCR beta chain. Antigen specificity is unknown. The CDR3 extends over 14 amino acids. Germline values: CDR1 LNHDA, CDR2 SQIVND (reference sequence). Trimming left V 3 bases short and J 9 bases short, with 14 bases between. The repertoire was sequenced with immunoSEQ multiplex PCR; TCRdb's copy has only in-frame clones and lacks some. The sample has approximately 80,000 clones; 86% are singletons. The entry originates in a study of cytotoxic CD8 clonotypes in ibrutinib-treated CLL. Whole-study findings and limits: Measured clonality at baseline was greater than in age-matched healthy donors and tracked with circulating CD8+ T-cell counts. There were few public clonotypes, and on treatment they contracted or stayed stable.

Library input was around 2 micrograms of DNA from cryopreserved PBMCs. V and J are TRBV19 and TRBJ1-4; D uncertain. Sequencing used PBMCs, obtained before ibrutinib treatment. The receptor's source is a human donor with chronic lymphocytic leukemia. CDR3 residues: CASSISQREKKLFF. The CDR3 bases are TGTGCCAGTAGTATCAGTCAGCGAGAGAAAAAACTGTTTTTT. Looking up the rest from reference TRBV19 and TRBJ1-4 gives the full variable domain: DGGITQSPKYLFRKEGQNVTLSCEQNLNHDAMYWYRQDPGQGLRLIYYSQIVNDFQKGDIAEGYSVSREKKESFPLTVTSAQKNPTAFYLCASSISQREKKLFFGSGTQLSVL.